A single sample is the source of the 30 T cell receptor beta chains below, sequenced in a study of blood T cells in healthy people across ages. The second PCR ran roughly 6 to 11 cycles with a sample-barcoded 5' primer and J-beta primers. TCRdb passed the 5' RACE reads through MiXCR, listing each CDR3 protein once. The sample has roughly 800,000 distinct CDR3 sequences; roughly 64% are singletons. Sequencing input: blood. The source is a young man in good health.

As concerns this clonotype: At one end the junction does not follow the germline gene, possibly because of a read error. The CDR3 region has the DNA TGTGCTAGCAGTCCTCGACTAGCGGCCATGAATGAGCAGTACTTC. Translating it yields CASSPRLAAMNEQYF. The chain combines TRBV7-7 with TRBJ2-5; the match to TRBD2 covers 9 bases. The CDR3 extends over 15 amino acids. From germline, CDR1 is SSHAT and CDR2 FNYEAQ (reference sequence).

This clonotype was seen a few times. This chain links TRBV7-2 with TRBJ1-2; the match to TRBD1 covers 8 bases. Germline values: CDR1 SGHTA, CDR2 FQGNSA. The CDR3 consists of 13 residues. The V segment lost 3 bases and the J segment 7 bases; nucleotides outside the gene matches: 4. DNA of the CDR3: TGTGCCAGCAGCTTCGGGACAGGCTCTGGCTACACCTTC. Its protein is CASSFGTGSGYTF.

This sequence joins TRBV30 and TRBJ1-1; tentative D call: TRBD1 (5 bases). The CDR3 runs to 14 residues. V was shortened by 3 bases and J by 6 bases, with 17 bases between the two germline ends. Germline assignment: CDR1 GTSNPN and CDR2 SVGIG (reference sequence). The CDR3 spells CAWRTDGRGAEAFF. CDR3 in DNA: TGTGCCTGGAGGACCGACGGGAGGGGAGCTGAAGCTTTCTTT.

The gene calls are TRBV18 and TRBJ2-5; D is perhaps TRBD1 or TRBD2 (6 bases each). V was trimmed by 0 bases and J by 11 bases, leaving 16 bases between them. This CDR3 has 14 residues. Germline V lookup: CDR1 KGHSH, CDR2 LQKENI. This CDR3 reads CASSPPAGEDKQYF. CDR3 coding DNA: TGTGCCAGCTCACCACCGGCAGGGGAGGACAAGCAGTACTTC.

The CDR3: CASSLYQGSYEQYF. The CDR3 DNA sequence: TGTGCCAGCAGCCTCTATCAGGGGTCCTACGAGCAGTACTTC. The rearrangement uses TRBV7-9 and TRBJ2-7; tentatively, D is TRBD1 (6 bases). The CDR3 contains 14 residues. Deletions cut 5 bases from V and 1 base from J, with 12 bases between. Germline CDR1 reads SEHNR; CDR2 reads FQNEAQ (reference sequence). Looking up the rest from reference TRBV7-9 and TRBJ2-7 gives the full variable domain: DTGVSQNPRHKITKRGQNVTFRCDPISEHNRLYWYRQTLGQGPEFLTYFQNEAQLEKSRLLSDRFSAERPKGSFSTLEIQRTEQGDSAMYLCASSLYQGSYEQYFGPGTRLTVT.

The DNA of the CDR3 is TGCAGTGCTAGCGAAGGGGGCAAAAACATTCAGTACTTC. Amino acid sequence: CSASEGGKNIQYF. The chain has TRBV20-1 and TRBJ2-4; D is possibly TRBD1 (6 bases). The germline CDR1 and CDR2 sequences are DFQATT and SNEGSKA (reference sequence). The CDR3 is 13 amino acids. With 3 bases removed from V and 3 bases from J, the gap between germline ends came to 9 bases.

This clonotype was counted only a few times. This sequence joins TRBV7-9 and TRBJ2-5; 7 bases are shared with TRBD2. The closer fit of TRBJ2-7 to the DNA end suggests the J call may be wrong. The CDR3 sequence is 15 residues long. Germline V gives CDR1 SEHNR, CDR2 FQNEAQ (reference sequence). The CDR3 nucleotides are TGTGCCAGCAGCTTAGGATCCCTAGCGGCGAACGAGCAGTACTTC. Its protein product is CASSLGSLAANEQYF.

The gene calls are TRBV29-1 and TRBJ2-3; the match to TRBD2 covers 9 bases. Trimming took 7 bases from V and 6 from J; bases not matched to a gene: 8. Per the germline V gene, CDR1 is SQVTM and CDR2 is ANQGSEA. The CDR3 has 13 amino acids. The CDR3 DNA reads TGCAGCGCCCCGATAGCGGGAGCCGATACGCAGTATTTT. Translating gives CSAPIAGADTQYF.

The table lists this clonotype with a count of one. The chain links TRBV24-1 to TRBJ2-5, with D perhaps TRBD1 (7 bases). Trimming shortened V by 6 bases and J by 5 bases, and 21 bases separated the two germline ends. This CDR3 contains 16 residues. CDR1 and CDR2 (germline): KGHDR, SFDVKD. The CDR3 DNA reads TGTGCCACCAGTACCGGACAGGAGGGTGTGGGGGAGACCCAGTACTTC. Protein: CATSTGQEGVGETQYF.

The genes are TRBV7-2 and TRBJ2-5; TRBD2 matches 7 bases. V shed 6 bases, J shed 11 bases, and the junction held 24 bases outside the gene matches. Germline V gene lookup returns CDR1 SGHTA and CDR2 FQGNSA. The CDR3 contains 17 residues. CDR3 DNA: TGTGCCAGCAGGAACGGAGGGGAGGGCGGAGGGTTCAGGGAGCAGTACTTC. It is translated as CASRNGGEGGGFREQYF.

On this clonotype: The germline gene is not matched at one end of the junction; a read error may be the cause. The gene calls are TRBV3-1 and TRBJ2-1; a possible D gene is TRBD2 (5 bases). The CDR3 runs to 13 residues. Germline loops: CDR1 LGHDT, CDR2 YNNKEL (reference sequence). The CDR3 protein is CASRQEGGNEQFF. The CDR3 coding sequence is TGTGCCAGCAGGCAAGAAGGAGGAAATGAGCAGTTCTTC.

This clonotype has a single count. V usage is TRBV20-1 and J usage is TRBJ1-5; possible D gene TRBD1, 5 bases. The germline CDR1 and CDR2 sequences are DFQATT and SNEGSKA (reference sequence). The CDR3 contains 13 residues. Trimming took 3 bases from V and 7 from J, leaving 13 bases between them. The DNA for the CDR3 is TGCAGTGCTAGGGGGCAGGTTTACCAGCCCCAGCATTTT. Its protein product is CSARGQVYQPQHF.

This clonotype was observed a few times. The chain uses TRBV5-1 and TRBJ1-2; the D gene is possibly TRBD1 (6 bases). The CDR3 extends over 14 amino acids. Per germline, CDR1 SGHRS and CDR2 YFSETQ. V lost 3 bases and J lost 7, with 16 bases in between. The CDR3 sequence is CASSSAGPGAGYTF. The CDR3 nucleotides read TGCGCCAGCAGCTCCGCCGGGCCAGGGGCTGGCTACACCTTC.

The V and J genes are TRBV7-2 and TRBJ1-2, with D perhaps TRBD1 (5 bases). Trimming pared 1 base from V and 8 bases from J, leaving 8 bases between. The CDR3 covers 12 residues. The germline gives CDR1 SGHTA, CDR2 FQGNSA. The chain's CDR3 is CASSLGTMGYTF. DNA of the CDR3: TGTGCCAGCAGCTTAGGGACAATGGGCTACACCTTC.

This chain connects TRBV27 to TRBJ1-2, with 7 nucleotides matching TRBD1. This CDR3 region has 14 residues. CDR1 is MNHEY and CDR2 is SMNVEV in the germline V gene (reference sequence). The CDR3 spells CVTSFRGGLYGYTF. CDR3 in DNA: TGTGTCACCAGCTTCAGAGGGGGCCTCTATGGCTACACCTTC.

This clonotype was seen a few times. J is TRBJ2-5 and V is TRBV29-1, with a weak D call TRBD2 (5 bases). Trimming removed 3 bases at V and 4 bases at J, with 12 bases between. The V gene's germline CDR1 is SQVTM and CDR2 ANQGSEA. The CDR3 contains 13 residues. DNA for the CDR3: TGCAGCGTTGATGCGAGGGTTCGAGAGACCCAGTACTTC. It codes for CSVDARVRETQYF.

The chain has TRBV4-3 and TRBJ2-5; maybe TRBD2 (6 bases). V shed 1 base and J shed 11 bases, with 17 bases lying between them. The CDR3 has 14 amino acids. In germline, CDR1 is LGHNA, CDR2 YSLEER. This CDR3 is CASSQGGEPGEQYF. DNA of the CDR3: TGCGCCAGCAGCCAAGGGGGGGAACCCGGAGAGCAGTACTTC.

The CDR3, as DNA: TGTGCCAGCAGTTACTCGGGACAGGGTAATCCGATGGGCGGCTACACCTTC. Translating it yields CASSYSGQGNPMGGYTF. The chain combines TRBV6-6 with TRBJ1-2; 9 bases align to TRBD1. Per the germline V gene, CDR1 is MNHNY and CDR2 is SVGAGI (reference sequence). The CDR3 extends over 17 amino acids. With V trimmed by 0 bases and J by 8 bases, 13 bases remained unmatched.

The rearrangement links TRBV2 to TRBJ1-1; D perhaps matches TRBD1 (6 bases). Trimming pared 6 bases from V and 3 bases from J, leaving 11 bases between. Germline V gives CDR1 SNHLY, CDR2 FYNNEI. This CDR3 has 13 residues. CDR3 residues: CASRADRYTEAFF. The CDR3 nucleotides read TGTGCCAGCAGGGCCGACAGGTACACTGAAGCTTTCTTT. Looking up the rest from reference TRBV2 and TRBJ1-1 gives the full variable domain: EPEVTQTPSHQVTQMGQEVILRCVPISNHLYFYWYRQILGQKVEFLVSFYNNEISEKSEIFDDQFSVERPDGSNFTLKIRSTKLEDSAMYFCASRADRYTEAFFGQGTRLTVV.

The chain is built from TRBV4-3 and TRBJ2-1; TRBD2 aligns across 10 bases. V shed 2 bases, J shed 0 bases, and the junction held 7 bases outside the gene matches. This CDR3 is built from 18 residues. CDR1 is LGHNA, CDR2 YSLEER, per germline. As DNA, the CDR3 is TGCGCCAGCAGCCAAAACCCCCTAGCGGGAGACTCCTACAATGAGCAGTTCTTC. It yields the protein CASSQNPLAGDSYNEQFF.

This sequence joins TRBV5-1 and TRBJ1-2; D possibly corresponds to TRBD1 (6 bases). Germline CDR1 SGHRS, CDR2 YFSETQ. V was shortened by 4 bases and J by 4 bases, with 26 bases between the two germline ends. This CDR3 is 18 amino acids long. The CDR3 sequence: CASSPRDRKVREGYGYTF. CDR3 in DNA: TGCGCCAGCAGCCCAAGAGACAGGAAGGTTAGGGAGGGCTATGGCTACACCTTC.

The DNA of the CDR3 is TGTGCCATCAGTGAGACCCTCCTGCCGGGACAGGGCGACAATGAGCAGTTCTTC. Its translation: CAISETLLPGQGDNEQFF. V gene TRBV10-3 combines with J gene TRBJ2-1; TRBD1 matches at 9 bases. CDR1 ENHRY and CDR2 SYGVKD come from the germline V gene. The CDR3 runs to 18 residues. J was trimmed by 5 bases and V by 2 bases; bases with no gene match: 13.

The chain carries TRBV25-1 and TRBJ1-2; TRBD1 matches 9 bases. V lost 3 bases and J lost 4; bases outside the gene matches: 9. CDR1 is MGHDK and CDR2 is SYGVNS in the germline V gene. This CDR3 has 16 amino acids. Here the CDR3 DNA reads TGTGCCAGCAGTGATTCGTGGGGGACAGGGAGCTATGGCTACACCTTC. This translates into CASSDSWGTGSYGYTF.

This clonotype has just a few counts. The chain joins TRBV5-1 to TRBJ2-3; 8 positions agree with TRBD1. This CDR3 is built from 19 residues. Germline V gene lookup returns CDR1 SGHRS and CDR2 YFSETQ. J was trimmed by 3 bases and V by 4 bases; bases with no gene match: 19. As DNA, the CDR3 is TGCGCCAGCAGCCAGTACCCGAGGACAGGGCGCAGTGGGACAGATACGCAGTATTTT. Translated: CASSQYPRTGRSGTDTQYF.

CDR3 residues: CASSPKGVNTEAFF. As DNA, the CDR3 is TGTGCCAGCAGCCCCAAGGGGGTGAACACTGAAGCTTTCTTT. The chain links TRBV7-2 to TRBJ1-1; a weak D match, TRBD1 (6 bases). V was trimmed by 5 bases and J by 0 bases, leaving 10 bases between them. Looked up from germline, CDR1 is SGHTA and CDR2 is FQGNSA. The CDR3 consists of 14 residues. Full variable domain (outside the CDR3, taken from reference TRBV7-2 and TRBJ1-1): GAGVSQSPSNKVTEKGKDVELRCDPISGHTALYWYRQSLGQGLEFLIYFQGNSAPDKSGLPSDRFSAERTGGSVSTLTIQRTQQEDSAVYLCASSPKGVNTEAFFGQGTRLTVV.

This clonotype was counted a single time. This CDR3 is CATSAPHSGQPQHF. For the CDR3, the DNA is TGTGCCACCAGTGCTCCTCACAGTGGTCAGCCCCAGCATTTT. V gene TRBV24-1 combines with J gene TRBJ1-5; D is unresolved. Per germline, CDR1 KGHDR and CDR2 SFDVKD. V lost 5 bases, J lost 6 bases, and 13 bases lay in between. CDR3 size: 14 residues.

This chain links TRBV9 with TRBJ2-1; possibly TRBD1 for D (7 bases). Trimming left V 4 bases short and J 5 bases short, with 22 bases between. The CDR3 length is 17 residues. Germline lookup yields CDR1 SGDLS and CDR2 YYNGEE. The CDR3 nucleotides are TGTGCCAGCAGCTTGCAAGCAGGGGGGAGAGCCGACAATGAGCAGTTCTTC. This translates into CASSLQAGGRADNEQFF.

The CDR3 loop is CASSYSTLWTYEQYF. The CDR3 DNA follows: TGTGCCAGCAGTTACTCGACACTGTGGACCTACGAGCAGTACTTC. The chain has TRBV6-2 or TRBV6-3 and TRBJ2-7; D not certain. Between the trimmed V and J ends, which lost 0 bases and 2 bases, there was a span of 11 bases. From germline, CDR1 is MNHEY and CDR2 SVGEGT. This CDR3 is 15 amino acids long.

This clonotype was seen more than once but under ten times. The chain carries TRBV7-9 and TRBJ2-7, with D perhaps TRBD2 (6 bases). The V gene's germline CDR1 is SEHNR and CDR2 FQNEAQ (reference sequence). The CDR3 is made up of 15 amino acids. V was clipped by 3 bases and J by 1 base, with 13 bases between them. CDR3 DNA sequence: TGTGCCAGCAGCTTGGGCGCAGGGAGGTCCTACGAGCAGTACTTC. Its protein is CASSLGAGRSYEQYF. Full variable domain (missing parts from reference TRBV7-9 and TRBJ2-7): DTGVSQNPRHKITKRGQNVTFRCDPISEHNRLYWYRQTLGQGPEFLTYFQNEAQLEKSRLLSDRFSAERPKGSFSTLEIQRTEQGDSAMYLCASSLGAGRSYEQYFGPGTRLTVT.

V is TRBV6-1 and J is TRBJ1-1, with D unclear. The ends were cut back, 0 bases at V and 7 bases at J, with 12 bases in the middle. Germline CDR1 MNHNS, CDR2 SASEGT. This CDR3 contains 14 residues. The CDR3 protein is CASSEARERSEAFF. The DNA of the CDR3 is TGTGCCAGCAGTGAAGCAAGGGAGCGGAGTGAAGCTTTCTTT.